This TCR beta chain was found in a study of T cell responses to AZD1222 COVID-19 vaccine. About the study: The analysis combined second doses at about 4 or about 12 weeks. Study-wide points: The CD4 TCRs associated with vaccination extended across spike and predominated at 160-218 and 743-854. Among the donors, most were white British and more were female, and clonal diversity was possibly underestimated. Among AZD1222 vaccinees, only 5 to 7 were seropositive at baseline.

Comments on this clone: No antigen is known for it.

Here immunoSEQ multiplex PCR was the method, and the copy in TCRdb shows in-frame clones only, minus some. Found here are 100,000 to 120,000 clones, more than 70% of them singletons; the top ten hold less than 3.5%. CDR1 and CDR2 from the germline V gene are KGHSH and LQKENI. The CDR3 consists of 15 residues. With 2 bases removed from V and 3 bases from J, the gap between germline ends came to 13 bases. Specimen: peripheral blood, collected on day 0 of AZD1222 vaccination. The chain joins TRBV18 to TRBJ1-2; D is possibly TRBD1 (6 bases). The clonotype was recovered from an adult in good health. Written as DNA, the CDR3 is TGTGCCAGCTCACCAGGGCCAGGGGCCGACTATGGCTACACCTTC. It is translated as CASSPGPGADYGYTF.